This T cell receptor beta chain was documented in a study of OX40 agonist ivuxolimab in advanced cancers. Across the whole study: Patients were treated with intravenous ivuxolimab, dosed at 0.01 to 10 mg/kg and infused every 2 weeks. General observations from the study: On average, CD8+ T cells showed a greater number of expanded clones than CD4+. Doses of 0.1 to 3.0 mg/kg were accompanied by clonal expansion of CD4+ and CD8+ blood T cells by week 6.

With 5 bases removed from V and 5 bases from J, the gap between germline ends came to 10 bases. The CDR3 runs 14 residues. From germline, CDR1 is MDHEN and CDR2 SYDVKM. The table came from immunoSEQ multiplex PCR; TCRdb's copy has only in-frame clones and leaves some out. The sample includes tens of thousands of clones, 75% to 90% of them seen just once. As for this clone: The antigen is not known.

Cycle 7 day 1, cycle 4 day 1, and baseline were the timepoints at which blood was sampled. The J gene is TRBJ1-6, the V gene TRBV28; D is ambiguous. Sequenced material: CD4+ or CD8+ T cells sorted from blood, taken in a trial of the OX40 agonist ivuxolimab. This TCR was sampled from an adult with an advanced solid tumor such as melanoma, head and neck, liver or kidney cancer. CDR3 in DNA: TGTGCCAGCAGTCCCCAATCCCATAATTCACCCCTCCACTTT. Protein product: CASSPQSHNSPLHF.